The 20 T cell receptor beta chains presented below share a single source sample, sequenced in a study of CD8 T cells in ankylosing spondylitis. The antigens of these receptors remain unknown. Findings and caveats of the study: Apparently characteristic of ankylosing spondylitis blood was a TCR beta motif (about eight highly homologous variants).

MiXCR, run by TCRdb on the 5' RACE reads, gives a single entry per CDR3 protein. The table records around 770,000 distinct CDR3 sequences, 10% to 15% of them present only once. The sample comprised blood, either unsorted or a sorted T cell fraction (not recorded which). The source is a male donor with ankylosing spondylitis.

The V call is TRBV7-9, the J call TRBJ2-6; D is ambiguous. CDR3 length: 15 amino acids. Germline CDR1 and CDR2: SEHNR and FQNEAQ (reference sequence). Trimming removed 3 bases at V and 0 bases at J, with 6 bases between. The CDR3 loop reads CASSLRPSGANVLTF. For the CDR3, the DNA is TGTGCCAGCAGCTTGCGACCCTCTGGGGCCAACGTCCTGACTTTC.

This clonotype was detected many times. The chain has TRBV29-1 and TRBJ2-5; 8 nucleotides agree with TRBD2. CDR1 and CDR2 from the germline V gene are SQVTM and ANQGSEA. The CDR3 has 14 residues. J lost 7 bases, V lost 5 bases, and 12 bases had no gene match. This CDR3 reads CSVPGLGVEGTQYF. CDR3 coding DNA: TGCAGCGTTCCGGGACTAGGGGTCGAGGGGACCCAGTACTTC.

This clonotype was seen many times. V usage is TRBV7-9 and J usage is TRBJ2-1; 16 bases agree with TRBD2. V dropped 5 bases and J dropped 6; count of bases not matched to a gene: 7. The CDR3 is 17 amino acids. The V gene's germline CDR1 is SEHNR and CDR2 FQNEAQ (reference sequence). The CDR3 DNA follows: TGTGCCAGCAGCCGGGGACTAGCGGGAGGGCGGACCAATGAGCAGTTCTTC. This encodes CASSRGLAGGRTNEQFF.

This sequence joins TRBV30 and TRBJ1-1; possible D gene TRBD1, 6 bases. Trimming cost V 2 bases and J 6 bases, with 16 bases left between them. The CDR3 extends over 14 amino acids. Germline V CDR1 and CDR2: GTSNPN, SVGIG (reference sequence). CDR3 loop: CAWSPDRTAAEAFF. The CDR3, as DNA: TGTGCCTGGAGTCCCGACAGGACAGCCGCTGAAGCTTTCTTT.

The V call is TRBV20-1, the J call TRBJ1-1; the D gene is possibly TRBD1 (6 bases). The CDR3 spans 12 residues. Germline values: CDR1 DFQATT, CDR2 SNEGSKA (reference sequence). CDR3 DNA: TGCGGGGAACAGGGTTTGTACACTGAAGCTTTCTTT. Its translation is CGEQGLYTEAFF.

V usage is TRBV7-9 and J usage is TRBJ2-7; 8 positions match TRBD1. This CDR3 is built from 16 residues. J was trimmed by 2 bases and V by 1 base; bases with no gene match: 7. Germline V gene lookup returns CDR1 SEHNR and CDR2 FQNEAQ (reference sequence). The CDR3 sequence: CASSLVLDREPYEQYF. As DNA, the CDR3 is TGTGCCAGCAGCTTAGTACTGGACAGGGAGCCCTACGAGCAGTACTTC.

This clonotype was seen ten or more times. The chain uses TRBV20-1 and TRBJ1-1, with D possibly matching TRBD1 (5 bases). Looked up from germline, CDR1 is DFQATT and CDR2 is SNEGSKA (reference sequence). Trimming left V 1 base short and J 5 bases short, with 8 bases between. The CDR3 is 12 residues long. The CDR3 region has the DNA TGCAGTGCTAGAGGGGGGGGGACTGAAGCTTTCTTT. Its translation is CSARGGGTEAFF.

This clonotype came up a few times. The chain recombines TRBV25-1 with TRBJ1-1; 7 bases agree with TRBD1. The CDR3 has 15 amino acids. V lost 1 base, J lost 7 bases, and 9 bases stayed unmatched. From germline, CDR1 is MGHDK and CDR2 SYGVNS. The CDR3 sequence is CASSESQRGDSEAFF. The CDR3 region has the DNA TGTGCCAGCAGTGAATCCCAAAGAGGGGACAGTGAAGCTTTCTTT.

This clonotype was observed a handful of times. V gene TRBV5-1 combines with J gene TRBJ1-2, with D perhaps matching TRBD1 (6 bases). The V end lost 5 bases, the J end lost 8 bases, and 22 bases lay between the germline ends. Germline lookup yields CDR1 SGHRS and CDR2 YFSETQ. This CDR3 is built from 15 residues. The CDR3 is CASRPLEGTRSGYTF. CDR3 sequence (DNA): TGCGCCAGCAGGCCTTTAGAAGGGACACGAAGCGGCTACACCTTC.

This chain connects TRBV18 to TRBJ2-3; D is possibly TRBD2 (5 bases). Germline V gene data show CDR1 as KGHSH and CDR2 as LQKENI. V lost 0 bases and J lost 4, with 8 bases in between. There are 14 residues in the CDR3. DNA of the CDR3: TGTGCCAGCTCACCACCTTCGAGGGCAGATACGCAGTATTTT. Protein product: CASSPPSRADTQYF.

This sequence joins TRBV7-9 and TRBJ2-2; D may be TRBD1 (5 bases). The CDR3 spans 15 residues. Germline V CDR1 and CDR2: SEHNR, FQNEAQ (reference sequence). Trimming removed 1 base at V and 7 bases at J, with 13 bases between. The CDR3 nucleotides read TGTGCCAGCAGCTTAGGAGCAGGGTATGGCGGGGAGCTGTTTTTT. It codes for CASSLGAGYGGELFF.

This rearrangement joins TRBV28 to TRBJ2-7; possibly TRBD1 for D (7 bases). The germline gives CDR1 MDHEN, CDR2 SYDVKM. Trimming took 6 bases from V and 3 from J, leaving 12 bases between them. The CDR3 loop spans 13 amino acids. CDR3 in DNA: TGTGCCAGCAGATTCAGGGGGGACTACGAGCAGTACTTC. Translated, it gives CASRFRGDYEQYF.

A few counts support this clonotype. The V call is TRBV7-9, the J call TRBJ1-4, with D tentatively TRBD1 (6 bases). Germline CDR1 is SEHNR and CDR2 is FQNEAQ (reference sequence). The CDR3 spans 16 residues. V was shortened by 3 bases and J by 0 bases, with 11 bases between the two germline ends. Here the CDR3 DNA reads TGTGCCAGCAGCTTGATCCGGACAGCAACTAATGAAAAACTGTTTTTT. Translated, it gives CASSLIRTATNEKLFF.

V usage is TRBV10-3 and J usage is TRBJ2-3; D not certain. Trimming removed 3 bases at V and 3 bases at J, with 10 bases between. There are 14 residues in the CDR3. Per the germline V gene, CDR1 is ENHRY and CDR2 is SYGVKD. The CDR3 DNA reads TGTGCCATCAGTGAAGGGTTTCCGACAGATACGCAGTATTTT. Its protein product is CAISEGFPTDTQYF.

The sample holds many counts of this clonotype. CDR3 sequence: CASSLITGEPYEQYF. The CDR3 coding sequence is TGTGCCAGCAGCTTAATCACTGGCGAACCCTACGAGCAGTACTTC. The chain carries TRBV7-2 and TRBJ2-7; D unclear. The CDR3 sequence is 15 residues long. The germline V gene encodes CDR1 SGHTA and CDR2 FQGNSA. V was clipped by 2 bases and J by 2 bases, with 13 bases between them.

This rearrangement joins TRBV15 to TRBJ2-4, with D unresolved. Germline V CDR1 and CDR2: LNHNV, YYDKDF (reference sequence). This CDR3 has 15 residues. The germline V and J ends were trimmed by 1 base and 0 bases, with 7 bases remaining between them. The CDR3 DNA sequence: TGTGCCACCAGCAGAGGTTTCCAAGCCAAAAACATTCAGTACTTC. As protein: CATSRGFQAKNIQYF.

This clonotype appeared once. The chain combines TRBV27 with TRBJ1-5; possible D gene TRBD1, 5 bases. The CDR3 is 14 residues long. The germline V gene has CDR1 MNHEY and CDR2 SMNVEV (reference sequence). V lost 6 bases and J lost 7, with 16 bases in between. The DNA of the CDR3 is TGTGCCAGCAGCTCCCGGGGCTCGAGGCAGCCCCAGCATTTT. Translation: CASSSRGSRQPQHF.

The chain carries TRBV25-1 and TRBJ2-3, with D perhaps given as TRBD1 or TRBD2 (5 bases each). Germline lookup yields CDR1 MGHDK and CDR2 SYGVNS. The CDR3 totals 15 residues. Between the trimmed V and J ends, which lost 4 bases and 4 bases, there was a span of 15 bases. The CDR3 nucleotides read TGTGCCAGCAGTGGGGACGCACGCCTCCCAGATACGCAGTATTTT. This codes for CASSGDARLPDTQYF.

There are many counts of this clonotype. The rearrangement links TRBV7-2 to TRBJ2-1, with 8 positions matching TRBD1. V dropped 0 bases and J dropped 15; count of bases not matched to a gene: 19. Looked up from germline, CDR1 is SGHTA and CDR2 is FQGNSA. CDR3 length: 17 residues. The CDR3 DNA reads TGTGCCAGCAGCTTAGCCCCTTATGGTAGACAGGGGCAGGCCCCGTTCTTC. Protein product: CASSLAPYGRQGQAPFF. The full variable domain, with the rest looked up from reference TRBV7-2 and TRBJ2-1, is GAGVSQSPSNKVTEKGKDVELRCDPISGHTALYWYRQSLGQGLEFLIYFQGNSAPDKSGLPSDRFSAERTGGSVSTLTIQRTQQEDSAVYLCASSLAPYGRQGQAPFFGPGTRLTVL.

This clonotype was detected a few times. The chain links TRBV7-9 to TRBJ1-5, with a possible D match to TRBD1 (5 bases). The CDR3 extends over 13 amino acids. V lost 1 base, J lost 5 bases, and 6 bases lay in between. Germline V lookup: CDR1 SEHNR, CDR2 FQNEAQ (reference sequence). The CDR3 DNA is TGTGCCAGCAGCTTAGTGGGGCATCAGCCCCAGCATTTT. Its protein is CASSLVGHQPQHF. Filled out from reference TRBV7-9 and TRBJ1-5, the complete variable domain reads DTGVSQNPRHKITKRGQNVTFRCDPISEHNRLYWYRQTLGQGPEFLTYFQNEAQLEKSRLLSDRFSAERPKGSFSTLEIQRTEQGDSAMYLCASSLVGHQPQHFGDGTRLSIL.